The 15 T cell receptor beta chains presented below share a single source sample, sequenced in a study of regulatory T cells in long-lasting Graves disease. Both iRepertoire HTBI primers and Arm-PCR of CDR3 regions were used to build the TCR beta libraries. One entry per CDR3 protein, called by TCRdb with MiXCR from the multiplex PCR reads. The table lists 550,000 or so distinct CDR3 sequences, 12% of them singletons, with 8.9% in the top ten. The sample's time point: newly diagnosed GD, antithyroid drugs for less than 3 months. From PBMCs, RNA was extracted and then used to make the TCR library. These data were also reused for a study on T cells in Graves' hyperthyroidism and ophthalmopathy.

This sample comprised peripheral blood mononuclear cells (PBMCs), obtained at new diagnosis, from a patient treated with antithyroid drugs. These receptors all stem from a woman younger than 45 with Graves disease.

This clonotype was counted only a few times. The rearrangement links TRBV4-1 to TRBJ2-3, with 8 bases matching TRBD2. Germline CDR1 MGHRA, CDR2 YSYEKL. V lost 4 bases, J lost 6 bases, and 15 bases stayed unmatched. This CDR3 is 17 amino acids long. In nucleotides, the CDR3 is TGCGCCAGCAGCCGCCGCGGGACTAGAGGGACTGGGGATACGCAGTATTTT. This codes for CASSRRGTRGTGDTQYF.

The V call is TRBV4-1, the J call TRBJ2-3; D is unclear. The germline V gene encodes CDR1 MGHRA and CDR2 YSYEKL. This CDR3 contains 15 residues. Trimming removed 3 bases at V and 4 bases at J, with 14 bases between. The CDR3 loop reads CASSQRSLRSDTQYF. The CDR3 DNA is TGCGCCAGCAGCCAGCGGTCCTTAAGGTCAGATACGCAGTATTTT.

This clonotype was detected ten times or more. This rearrangement joins TRBV2 to TRBJ1-3; no clear D gene. V was shortened by 1 base and J by 0 bases, with 13 bases between the two germline ends. Germline values: CDR1 SNHLY, CDR2 FYNNEI. The CDR3 loop spans 17 amino acids. As DNA, the CDR3 is TGTGCCAGCAGTGAAGAAAGCAGTCGCTACTCTGGAAACACCATATATTTT. Protein sequence: CASSEESSRYSGNTIYF. The variable domain in full, with the rest retrieved from reference TRBV2 and TRBJ1-3, is EPEVTQTPSHQVTQMGQEVILRCVPISNHLYFYWYRQILGQKVEFLVSFYNNEISEKSEIFDDQFSVERPDGSNFTLKIRSTKLEDSAMYFCASSEESSRYSGNTIYFGEGSWLTVV.

This clonotype has a count of ten or more. This chain links TRBV28 with TRBJ2-7; D uncertain. In germline, CDR1 is MDHEN, CDR2 SYDVKM. Trimming stripped 6 bases from V and 3 bases from J, with 9 bases between. The CDR3 has 12 amino acids. Written as DNA, the CDR3 is TGTGCCAGCAGCCTGCCCCACTACGAGCAGTACTTC. This sequence encodes CASSLPHYEQYF. The complete variable domain, with remaining parts taken from reference TRBV28 and TRBJ2-7, reads DVKVTQSSRYLVKRTGEKVFLECVQDMDHENMFWYRQDPGLGLRLIYFSYDVKMKEKGDIPEGYSVSREKKERFSLILESASTNQTSMYLCASSLPHYEQYFGPGTRLTVT.

This clonotype occurred many times. Here the CDR3 DNA reads TGTGCCAGCACCAAAAGGGGTGGCGGAGACTATGGCTACACCTTC. This gives the protein CASTKRGGGDYGYTF. This chain uses TRBV6-1 with TRBJ1-2; TRBD1 might be the D (5 bases). Germline-derived CDR1 and CDR2 are MNHNS and SASEGT. This CDR3 has 15 residues. V was cut by 7 bases and J by 3 bases, with 18 bases left in between.

This clonotype was observed a few times. CDR3 amino acids: CASSLVLADNEQFF. Here the CDR3 DNA reads TGTGCCAGCAGCTTGGTCCTAGCGGACAATGAGCAGTTCTTC. The chain is built from TRBV5-6 and TRBJ2-1, with 7 positions matching TRBD2. The junction had 2 bases not matched to a gene; V was cut back by 0 bases and J by 5 bases. CDR1 is SGHDT, CDR2 YYEEEE, per germline. The CDR3 loop spans 14 amino acids.

This clonotype came up many times. The chain uses TRBV19 and TRBJ1-2; D is undetermined. V lost 5 bases and J lost 4, with 14 bases in between. Germline-derived CDR1 and CDR2 are LNHDA and SQIVND (reference sequence). The CDR3 sequence is 14 residues long. The DNA for the CDR3 is TGTGCCAGTAGTGACGGAGAGCTTTCCTATGGCTACACCTTC. This codes for CASSDGELSYGYTF.

This clonotype has ten or more counts. V gene TRBV5-1 combines with J gene TRBJ2-7, with TRBD1 as a possible D gene (5 bases). Between the trimmed V and J ends, which lost 0 bases and 3 bases, there was a span of 13 bases. The CDR3 is 15 residues long. Germline values: CDR1 SGHRS, CDR2 YFSETQ. The CDR3 DNA sequence: TGCGCCAGCAGCTTGGCCGTCGGACAACACTACGAGCAGTACTTC. It translates to CASSLAVGQHYEQYF.

This clonotype was seen more than once but under ten times. The gene calls are TRBV5-1 and TRBJ2-3; TRBD2 matches 7 bases. The V and J ends lost 7 bases and 6 bases, in that order; junction bases with no gene match: 11. The CDR3 extends over 14 amino acids. Germline V gene sequence: CDR1 SGHRS, CDR2 YFSETQ. CDR3 protein: CASSPSGSLDTQYF. Written as DNA, the CDR3 is TGCGCCAGCTCGCCTAGCGGCTCCCTCGATACGCAGTATTTT.

In its sample, this clonotype was seen many times. The chain joins TRBV28 to TRBJ2-4; the D gene could be TRBD1 or TRBD2 (6 bases each). The CDR3 consists of 16 residues. V was clipped by 2 bases and J by 2 bases, with 13 bases between them. Germline V gene sequence: CDR1 MDHEN, CDR2 SYDVKM. CDR3 amino acids: CASSLIGGRPKNIQYF. The CDR3 nucleotides read TGTGCCAGCAGTTTAATTGGGGGGCGTCCCAAAAACATTCAGTACTTC.

This clonotype was detected ten times or more. This chain uses TRBV14 with TRBJ2-7; no firm D call. Trimming removed 1 base from V and 2 bases from J, with 6 bases in between. Germline V gene lookup returns CDR1 SGHDN and CDR2 FVKESK. The CDR3 is 13 residues long. Written as DNA, the CDR3 is TGTGCCAGCAGCCAAGCGACACCCTACGAGCAGTACTTC. Protein sequence: CASSQATPYEQYF. Full variable domain (outside the CDR3, taken from reference TRBV14 and TRBJ2-7): EAGVTQFPSHSVIEKGQTVTLRCDPISGHDNLYWYRRVMGKEIKFLLHFVKESKQDESGMPNNRFLAERTGGTYSTLKVQPAELEDSGVYFCASSQATPYEQYFGPGTRLTVT.

The rearrangement uses TRBV6-9 and TRBJ1-1; 8 nucleotides match TRBD1. The CDR3 sequence is 13 residues long. V was clipped by 3 bases and J by 11 bases; unmatched bases: 8. Germline V gene lookup returns CDR1 MNHGY and CDR2 SVAAGI. For the CDR3, the DNA is TGTGCCAGCAGTTACTCTTCAGGGGGCGCGGCTTTCTTT. Protein sequence: CASSYSSGGAAFF.

This clonotype was counted a single time. A much larger clone differs by one base, so this may be a read error. The chain joins TRBV19 to TRBJ1-4, with a possible D match to TRBD1 (6 bases). The CDR3 contains 16 residues. Germline loops: CDR1 LNHDA, CDR2 SQIVND (reference sequence). The V end was cut by 8 bases, the J end by 3 bases, with 19 bases between. The chain's CDR3 is CASGFDRRGSNEKLFF. The CDR3 DNA reads TGTGCCAGTGGTTTCGACAGGAGGGGATCTAATGAAAAACTGTTTTTT.

This clonotype was picked up many times. V is TRBV27 and J is TRBJ1-1, with 11 bases matching TRBD1. This CDR3 contains 14 residues. CDR1 MNHEY and CDR2 SMNVEV come from the germline V gene (reference sequence). The V gene end was trimmed by 8 bases and the J gene end by 2 bases; junction bases not matched to a gene: 4. The CDR3 sequence is CASGTGGLNTEAFF. The CDR3 DNA reads TGTGCCAGCGGGACAGGGGGACTCAACACTGAAGCTTTCTTT.

The table lists this clonotype with many counts. This chain joins TRBV7-9 and TRBJ1-2; no firm D call. Trimming shortened V by 5 bases and J by 2 bases, and 15 bases separated the two germline ends. Germline values: CDR1 SEHNR, CDR2 FQNEAQ (reference sequence). CDR3 length equals 15 residues. The CDR3 spells CASSAPRVDNYGYTF. In nucleotides, the CDR3 is TGTGCCAGCAGCGCTCCCCGTGTAGACAACTATGGCTACACCTTC.